The text below deals with one T cell receptor (beta chain). This clonotype was detected many times. Its specific antigen is unknown. Base qualities were left out, and no much larger clone turns up one base away. The data were obtained in a study of human T cells and chemical hapten exposure (dated by TCRdb to the early 2020s). Background on the whole study: For sensitization, 2% DPC in acetone was applied to a 2 cm by 2 cm area of upper inner arm skin. Throughout the study period of 20 to 30 weeks, patients also received therapeutic DPC doses to the scalp every week. Patch testing was done on the upper back using Finn chambers containing 0.01% DPC, and results were scored after 6 days according to International Contact Dermatitis Research Group standards. Most of the patients in the cohort were female, and the cohort covered alopecia areata with under or over 50% scalp involvement, alopecia totalis and alopecia universalis. Libraries were pooled for sequencing, and variation in per-sample TCR yields was attributed mainly to small differences in library volumes within the pool. The study tracked peripheral blood TCR repertoire changes in vivo during primary and secondary sensitization to the hapten diphenylcyclopropenone (DPC) in alopecia patients. Blood was sampled from patients pre-sensitization (week 0) and at 2, 6 and about 24 weeks after DPC sensitization. Nearly 30 alopecia patients provided blood for TCR sequencing at one to four time points (pre-sensitization, 2, 6 and 24 weeks). What the research found in general, with its limitations: No change with DPC sensitization was found in the number of TCRs above 1 in 1000 frequency, and no evidence of global repertoire structure alterations was found. Repeated subsampling changed both the strength of the expansion versus patch-test correlation and the threshold at which the correlation became significant. Significantly more large CDR3 similarity clusters were formed by expanded TCRs than by pre-sensitization or healthy control sets, consistent with antigen-driven responses. Because every patient had alopecia, a presumed autoimmune disease, the patients' immune response might differ from that of healthy individuals. A positive correlation was found between the number of PT1 expanded TCRs and patch test score, with significance reached at thresholds 8, 16 and 32 but not 4.

What this sample's time point label stands for: patch test 1, 2 weeks after DPC sensitization. The treatment or condition label, as the study defines it: therapeutic diphenylcyclopropenone sensitization with weekly scalp DPC. At each patch-test visit, blood was drawn before the patch test was applied. To be eligible, patients had to be aged 18 to 70, diagnosed with alopecia and judged suitable for DPC therapy, while pregnant patients were excluded. Total RNA was extracted from unfractionated whole blood collected in Tempus Blood RNA tubes. From its cysteine to its phenylalanine, the CDR3 spans 14 amino acids. Kept here is only the CDR3 DNA, which spans 42 bases and is read in frame from base 1. Trimming at the junction amounts to 5 bases on V and 3 bases on J, and the germline ends lie 13 bases apart. The germline V gene yields SNHLY for CDR1 and FYNNEI for CDR2. Libraries were built with RACE. The sample was run on a NextSeq 500. Library preparation attached unique molecular identifiers to individual cDNA molecules for quantitative, reproducible TCR counting. From each blood RNA sample, both TCR alpha and TCR beta chains were sequenced. The paper's data handling went like this. Samples had a median of roughly 98,000 TCRs, with a range from roughly 23,224 to 700,000. The Decombinator software suite was used to annotate V, J and CDR3 in the TCR reads. To make PS versus PT1 abundance plots, every sample was subsampled to the same number of TCRs (28,000). Expanded TCRs were defined as absent before sensitization and observed at least eight times at the 2-week time point. Using fastp trimming at Q25 and MiXCR clonotype assembly, TCRdb reanalyzed the public sequencing data and kept in-frame beta chains. Each entry merges the rows of one CDR3 protein and shows their most common DNA and genes. It is TCRdb's table, rather than the study itself, that gives the V and J calls and clone size. The sample table records roughly 380,000 distinct CDR3 sequences; 4% to 5.5% of these occur just once. The ten largest clones capture 2% to 2.5% of the sample.

The sequencing here drew on whole blood, taken in connection with sensitization to the hapten diphenylcyclopropenone (DPC). The sequence was collected from a woman aged 45-60 years with alopecia areata. Some clones in this sample may be carry-over from other donors' samples. This sequence uses TRBV2 and TRBJ1-2; TRBD1 is a weak D gene call, 6 bases matching. The sequenced DNA is TGTGCCAGCAGTACGGACAGTGGGGACTATGGCTACACCTTC. It specifies CASSTDSGDYGYTF.